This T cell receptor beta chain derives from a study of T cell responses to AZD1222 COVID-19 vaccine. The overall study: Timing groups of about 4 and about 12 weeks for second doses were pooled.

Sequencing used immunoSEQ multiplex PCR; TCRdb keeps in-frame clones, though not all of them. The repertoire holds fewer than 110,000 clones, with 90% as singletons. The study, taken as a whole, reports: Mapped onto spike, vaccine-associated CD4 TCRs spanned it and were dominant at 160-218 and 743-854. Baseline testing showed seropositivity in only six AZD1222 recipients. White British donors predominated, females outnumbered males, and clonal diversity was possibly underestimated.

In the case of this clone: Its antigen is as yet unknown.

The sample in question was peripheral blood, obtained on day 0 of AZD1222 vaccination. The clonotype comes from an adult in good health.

CDR3 coding DNA: TGTGCCAGCAGCTTTTCGGCCTACAATGAGCAGTTCTTC. This encodes CASSFSAYNEQFF. The V and J genes are TRBV5-4 and TRBJ2-1; D is ambiguous. The CDR3 length is 13 residues. Germline V gene lookup returns CDR1 SGHNT and CDR2 YYREEE (reference sequence). V shed 2 bases and J shed 2 bases, with 5 bases lying between them.